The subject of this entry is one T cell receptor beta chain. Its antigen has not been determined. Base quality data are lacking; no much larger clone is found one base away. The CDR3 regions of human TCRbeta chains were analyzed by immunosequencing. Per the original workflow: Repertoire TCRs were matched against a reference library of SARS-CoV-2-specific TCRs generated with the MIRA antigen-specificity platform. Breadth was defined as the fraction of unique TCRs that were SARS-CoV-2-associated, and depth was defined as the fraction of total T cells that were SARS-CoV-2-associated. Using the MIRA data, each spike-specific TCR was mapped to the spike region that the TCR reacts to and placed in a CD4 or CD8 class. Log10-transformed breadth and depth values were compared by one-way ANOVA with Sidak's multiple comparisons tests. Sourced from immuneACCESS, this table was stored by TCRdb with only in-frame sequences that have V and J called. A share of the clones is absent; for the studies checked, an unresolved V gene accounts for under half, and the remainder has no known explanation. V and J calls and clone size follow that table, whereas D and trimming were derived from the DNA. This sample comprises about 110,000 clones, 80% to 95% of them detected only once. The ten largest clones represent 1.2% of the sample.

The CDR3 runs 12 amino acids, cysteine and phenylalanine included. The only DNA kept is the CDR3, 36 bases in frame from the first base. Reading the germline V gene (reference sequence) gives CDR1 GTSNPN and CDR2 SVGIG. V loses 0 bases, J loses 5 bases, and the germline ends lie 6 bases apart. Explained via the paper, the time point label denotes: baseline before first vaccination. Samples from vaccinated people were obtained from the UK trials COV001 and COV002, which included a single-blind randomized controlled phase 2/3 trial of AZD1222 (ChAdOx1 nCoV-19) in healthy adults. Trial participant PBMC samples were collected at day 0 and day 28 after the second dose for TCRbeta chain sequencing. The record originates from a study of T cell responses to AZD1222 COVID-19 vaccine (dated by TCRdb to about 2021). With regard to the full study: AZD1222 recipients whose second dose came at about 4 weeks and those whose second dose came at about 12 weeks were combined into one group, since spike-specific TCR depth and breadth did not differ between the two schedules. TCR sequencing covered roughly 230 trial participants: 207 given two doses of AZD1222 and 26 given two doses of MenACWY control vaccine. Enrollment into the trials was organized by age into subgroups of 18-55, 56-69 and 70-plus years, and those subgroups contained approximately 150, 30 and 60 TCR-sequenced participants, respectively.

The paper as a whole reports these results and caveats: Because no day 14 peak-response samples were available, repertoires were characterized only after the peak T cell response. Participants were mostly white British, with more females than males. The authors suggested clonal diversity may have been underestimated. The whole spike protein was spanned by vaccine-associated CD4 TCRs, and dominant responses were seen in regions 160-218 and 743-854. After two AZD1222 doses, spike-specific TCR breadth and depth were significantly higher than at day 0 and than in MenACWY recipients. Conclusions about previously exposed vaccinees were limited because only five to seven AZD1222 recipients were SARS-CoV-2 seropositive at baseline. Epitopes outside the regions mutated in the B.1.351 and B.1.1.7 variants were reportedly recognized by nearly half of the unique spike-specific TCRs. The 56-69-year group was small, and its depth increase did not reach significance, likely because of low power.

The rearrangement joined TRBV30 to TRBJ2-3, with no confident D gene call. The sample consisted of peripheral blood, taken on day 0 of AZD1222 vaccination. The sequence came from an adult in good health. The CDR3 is CAWSVVQDTQYF. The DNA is TGTGCCTGGAGTGTAGTCCAAGATACGCAGTATTTT.